The clone carrying this T cell receptor beta chain was counted a few times. Its specificity is unknown. Patients underwent thyroid surgery, and none had received any treatment before it. This record comes from a study of metastatic and nonmetastatic thyroid tumors. The wider study: Peripheral blood and tumor or nodule samples from malignant and benign thyroid patients were compared.

General study findings and limits: Significantly higher TCR beta diversity was reportedly seen in malignant thyroid tumors than benign nodules, in blood and tumor.

Study processing details: What underpinned the distant-metastasis classifier for papillary thyroid cancer was the set of CDR3 differences across clinicopathological groups. With MiXCR, TCRdb called clones anew from the PCR reads. TCRdb, not the original authors, processed these V and J calls. The sample carries roughly 34,000 clones, about a third recorded once. This CDR3 has 13 residues. Looked up from germline, CDR1 is SNHLY and CDR2 is FYNNEI. V trimming: 10 bases; J trimming: 5 bases; junction bases outside the gene matches: 9. The clonotype comes from a female donor with papillary thyroid cancer or a benign thyroid nodule (not recorded which). Some clones in this sample may be carry-over from other donors' samples. The chain has TRBV2 and TRBJ2-7; 9 bases agree with TRBD1. Sequencing was done on a sample of tumor tissue. CDR3 region: CATLQGAVDEQYF. DNA for the CDR3: TGTGCCACCTTACAGGGGGCAGTGGACGAGCAGTACTTC.